This T cell receptor (beta chain) was identified during a study of tumor-infiltrating lymphocytes in primary liver carcinoma. On the study more broadly: The cohort included men and women aged 30 to 69 years.

Germline CDR1 is MNHNY and CDR2 is SVGAGI (reference sequence). The CDR3 spans 12 residues. Co-extraction of RNA and DNA was performed on about 19-32 mg of unsorted bulk tissue. Only a few counts were recorded for this clonotype. What it binds is unknown. Since a much larger clone is just one base distant, this may be a read error. Whole-study findings and limits: Compared with blood, tumor repertoires held significantly more in their top 250 clones. Whereas tumor region pairs overlapped more, tumor-adjacent and tumor-blood pairs overlapped less.

With a constant-region primer, TCR beta cDNA was made from 450 to 500 ng of total RNA. The TCR beta library was amplified through three nested multiplex PCR rounds in a modified ARM-PCR procedure. For roughly 11 cycles apiece, the opening two PCR rounds ran with TRBV1-TRBV30 forward primers and a C-beta reverse primer. TCRdb re-derived calls from the multiplex PCR reads in MiXCR, one entry per CDR3 protein. The data contain some 95,000 distinct CDR3 sequences, 68% of them singletons. What was sequenced was tumor-adjacent normal liver tissue. This chain links TRBV6-6 with TRBJ2-7; D may be TRBD2 (5 bases). This clonotype was sampled from a man aged 35-49 years with primary liver carcinoma and hepatitis B virus infection. The CDR3 protein is CTSGIPTYEQYF. The CDR3 nucleotides read TGTACCAGCGGTATACCTACCTACGAGCAGTACTTC.